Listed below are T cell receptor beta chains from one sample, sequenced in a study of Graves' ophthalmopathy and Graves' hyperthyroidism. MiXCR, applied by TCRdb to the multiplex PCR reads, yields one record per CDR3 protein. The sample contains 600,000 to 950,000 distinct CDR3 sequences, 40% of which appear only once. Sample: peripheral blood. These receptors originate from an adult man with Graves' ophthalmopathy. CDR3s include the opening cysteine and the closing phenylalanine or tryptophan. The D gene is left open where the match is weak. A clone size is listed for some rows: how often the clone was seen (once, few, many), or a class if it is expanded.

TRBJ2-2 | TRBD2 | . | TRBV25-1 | TGTGCCAGCAGTTACTCGGGGGGGCGGACCGGGGAGCTGTTTTTT | CASSYSGGRTGELFF
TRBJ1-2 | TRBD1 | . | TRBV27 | TGTGCCAGCAGTCGGGACAGCGACTATGGCTACACCTTC | CASSRDSDYGYTF
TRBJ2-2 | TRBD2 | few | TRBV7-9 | TGTGCCAGCACCGAGATAGCGGGAGAAACCGGGGAGCTGTTTTTT | CASTEIAGETGELFF
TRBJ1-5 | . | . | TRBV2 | TGTGCCAGCAGTGCAACTGGACAGATCAATCAGCCCCAGCATTTT | CASSATGQINQPQHF
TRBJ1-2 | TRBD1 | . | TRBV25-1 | TGTGCCAGCGTTGACCTCCAATGGACAGGGGAGGAGGGCTACACCTTC | CASVDLQWTGEEGYTF
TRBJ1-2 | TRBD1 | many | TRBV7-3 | TGTGCCAGCAGCTTAAGTAAGGGGGCCGGCTACACCTTC | CASSLSKGAGYTF
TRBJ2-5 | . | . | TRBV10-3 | TGTGCCATCAGTGAGGAGAAGACCCAGTACTTC | CAISEEKTQYF
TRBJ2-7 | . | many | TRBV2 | TGTGCCAGCAGCCTGCGAACCACCTACGAGCAGTACTTC | CASSLRTTYEQYF
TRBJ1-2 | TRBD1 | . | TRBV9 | TGTGCCAGCAGTTCCCGACAGGGCATAGACTATGGCTACACCTTC | CASSSRQGIDYGYTF
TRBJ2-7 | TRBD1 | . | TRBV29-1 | TGCAGCGTTGGCGGACAGGGAAACTACGAGCAGTACTTC | CSVGGQGNYEQYF
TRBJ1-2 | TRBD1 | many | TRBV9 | TGTGCCAGCAGCGCGGGACAGGCCGATGGCTACACCTTC | CASSAGQADGYTF
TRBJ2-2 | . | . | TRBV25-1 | TGTGCCAGCAGCTTGGGTGCGGGGCTGAACACCGGGGAGCTGTTTTTT | CASSLGAGLNTGELFF
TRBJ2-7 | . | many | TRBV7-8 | TGTGCCAGCAGCTTAATGTGGACGCCGGGCGAGCAGTACTTC | CASSLMWTPGEQYF
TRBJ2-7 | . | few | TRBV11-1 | TGTGCCAGCAGCTTAGTTGTGGTGGACGAGCAGTACTTC | CASSLVVVDEQYF
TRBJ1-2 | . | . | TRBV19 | TGTGCCAGTAGTATAGAGAGACCGGGATTCTATGGCTACACCTTC | CASSIERPGFYGYTF
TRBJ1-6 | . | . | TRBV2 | TGTGCCAGCAGTGAAAGGGGGGCCGATTCACCCCTCCACTTT | CASSERGADSPLHF
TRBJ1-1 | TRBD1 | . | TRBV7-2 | TGTGCCAGCAGCTTATTTGGCGGACAGGGGGTTTTTGCCACTGAAGCTTTCTTT | CASSLFGGQGVFATEAFF
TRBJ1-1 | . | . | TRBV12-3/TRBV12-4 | TGTGCCAGCAGTTTAGGGAGCGATGAAGCTTTCTTT | CASSLGSDEAFF
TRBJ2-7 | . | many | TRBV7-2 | TGTGCCAGCAGCTTAGGAGCGGCCACCTACGAGCAGTACTTC | CASSLGAATYEQYF
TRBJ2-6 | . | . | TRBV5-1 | TGCGCCAGCAGCTTTAAGGGAACCCCTGGGGCCAACGTCCTGACTTTC | CASSFKGTPGANVLTF
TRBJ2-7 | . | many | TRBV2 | TGTGCCAGCAGTGAAACCGTATGGGCCTACGAGCAGTACTTC | CASSETVWAYEQYF
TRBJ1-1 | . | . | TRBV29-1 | TGCAGCGTTGGTACCGGGACCCTGGACACTGAAGCTTTCTTT | CSVGTGTLDTEAFF
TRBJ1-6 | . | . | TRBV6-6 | TGTGCCAGCAGTTACCAGAATTCACCCCTCCACTTT | CASSYQNSPLHF
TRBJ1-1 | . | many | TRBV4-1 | TGTGCCAGCAGCCAAGCAACAGGGAACACTGAAGCTTTCTTT | CASSQATGNTEAFF
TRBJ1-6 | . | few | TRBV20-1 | TGCAGTGCTAGTGACCCGTCGGAGAATTCACCCCTCCACTTT | CSASDPSENSPLHF
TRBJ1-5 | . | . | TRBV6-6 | TGTGCCAGCAGTTATATCAGGGGAAATCAGCCCCAGCATTTT | CASSYIRGNQPQHF